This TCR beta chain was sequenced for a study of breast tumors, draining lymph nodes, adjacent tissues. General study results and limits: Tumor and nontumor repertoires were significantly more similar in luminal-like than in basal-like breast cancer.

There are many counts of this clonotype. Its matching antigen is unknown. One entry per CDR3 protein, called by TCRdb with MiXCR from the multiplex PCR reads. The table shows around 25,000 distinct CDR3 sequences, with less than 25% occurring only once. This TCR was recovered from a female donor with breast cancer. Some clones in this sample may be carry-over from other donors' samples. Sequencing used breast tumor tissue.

CDR3 DNA sequence: TGTGCCAGCAGCTTAGCGGGAACAGGGTATGAGCAGTTCTTC. Translating gives CASSLAGTGYEQFF. This rearrangement joins TRBV7-6 to TRBJ2-1; possibly TRBD1 for D (6 bases). The germline V gene has CDR1 SGHVS and CDR2 FNYEAQ. The length of the CDR3 is 14 residues. The V end lost 0 bases, the J end lost 8 bases, and 11 bases lay between the germline ends.